The following is a T cell receptor (beta chain) sequence with its context. As yet, its antigen is unknown. These data come from a study of Ad26.COV2.S vaccination and SARS-CoV-2 variants. Overall study: Participants got Ad26.COV2.S intramuscularly, once or twice 56 days apart. Overall study results and limits: Non-spike TCR breadth showed similarity between vaccine and placebo recipients. In TCR breadth and depth analyses, total T cell responses may have been underestimated.

V was shortened by 5 bases and J by 5 bases, with 13 bases between the two germline ends. The CDR3 is 13 residues long. Germline-derived CDR1 and CDR2 are SGHTA and FQGNSA. Measured with immunoSEQ multiplex PCR; TCRdb has only the in-frame clones, and not every one. The table lists hundreds of thousands of clones, 85% to 90% of them singletons. Described treatment: around 19 received Ad26.COV2.S at low or high dose, single or two shots; 5 received placebo; per-sample allocation not given. Following the first vaccine or placebo injection, samples were taken on day 63. The sequencing used peripheral blood, collected in a trial of Ad26.COV2.S vaccine versus placebo. This TCR derives from a person between 18 and 60 years old who received the Ad26.COV2.S COVID-19 vaccine or a placebo. The V and J genes are TRBV7-2 and TRBJ2-7; the D is unclear. In nucleotides, the CDR3 is TGTGCCAGCAGCCTAGTGGATAACCACGAGCAGTACGTC. Encoded protein: CASSLVDNHEQYV.